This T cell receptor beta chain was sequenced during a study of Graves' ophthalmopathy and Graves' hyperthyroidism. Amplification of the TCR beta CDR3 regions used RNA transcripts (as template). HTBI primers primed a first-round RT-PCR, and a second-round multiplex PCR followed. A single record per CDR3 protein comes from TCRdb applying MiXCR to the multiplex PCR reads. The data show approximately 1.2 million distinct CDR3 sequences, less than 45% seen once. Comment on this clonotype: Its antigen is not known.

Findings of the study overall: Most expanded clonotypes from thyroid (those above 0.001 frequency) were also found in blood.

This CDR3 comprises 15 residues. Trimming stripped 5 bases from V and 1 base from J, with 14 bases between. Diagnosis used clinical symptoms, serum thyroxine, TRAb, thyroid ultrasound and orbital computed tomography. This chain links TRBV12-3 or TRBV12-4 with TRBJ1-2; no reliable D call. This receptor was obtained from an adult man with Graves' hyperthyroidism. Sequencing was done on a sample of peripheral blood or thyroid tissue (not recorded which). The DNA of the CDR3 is TGTGCCAGCAGTCCCCGACGGAGCCTTAACTATGGCTACACCTTC. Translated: CASSPRRSLNYGYTF.